This is a list of T cell receptor beta chains from one sample in a study of T cell repertoires in cytomegalovirus infection. Their recognized antigens are unknown. One entry per CDR3 protein results from TCRdb running MiXCR on the reads. The table includes a few hundred thousand distinct CDR3 sequences, 35% to 50% detected once. The sample consisted of cultured PBMCs, taken from culture after CMV antigen stimulation. All receptors derive from a human donor in good health (CMV status not recorded). Some clones in this sample may be carry-over from other donors' samples. Both conserved end residues are part of each CDR3. D genes are given only for firm matches. Clone size is stated in some rows and not others, as once, few, many or a class when expanded.

j_call d_call clone_size v_call cdr3_nt cdr3_aa
TRBJ2-7 . . TRBV18 TGTGCCAGCTCACCAAGGGCCAGGGAGAACGAGCAGTACTTC CASSPRARENEQYF
TRBJ1-2 TRBD1 . TRBV15 TGTGCCACCGGGACAGGCTATGGCTACACCTTC CATGTGYGYTF
TRBJ1-1 . few TRBV6-1 TGTGCCAGCAACCCCCGAAGGGGACCTGAAGCTTTCTTT CASNPRRGPEAFF
TRBJ2-3 . few TRBV7-8 TGTGCCAGCAGCTTAGCGCGCTTCGGAACTAGCACAGATACGCAGTATTTT CASSLARFGTSTDTQYF
TRBJ2-2 . . TRBV4-3 TGCGCCAGCAGCCAAGAGTTGAGCGTATCGTACACCGGGGAGCTGTTTTTT CASSQELSVSYTGELFF
TRBJ2-5 TRBD1 . TRBV20-1 TGCAGTGGTGACAGGGTTGAGACCCAGTACTTC CSGDRVETQYF
TRBJ1-2 TRBD1 . TRBV27 TGTGCCAGCAGAAAATGGGACAGGGACCCTTTTGGCTACACCTTC CASRKWDRDPFGYTF
TRBJ2-7 . . TRBV7-9 TGTGCCAGCAGCCGGGCCTCCTTGACCTACGAGCAGTACTTC CASSRASLTYEQYF
TRBJ2-5 TRBD1 . TRBV5-4 TGTGCCAGCAGCTTGGGGGACAGGCAAGAGACCCAGTACTTC CASSLGDRQETQYF
TRBJ2-3 TRBD2 . TRBV7-6 TGTGCCAGCAGCTTCGATTTAGCGGGGGGAGTAGATACGCAGTATTTT CASSFDLAGGVDTQYF
TRBJ1-6 . few TRBV12-3/TRBV12-4 TGTGCCAGCAGTTTGGGACCCGCAGGGATCAATTCACCCCTCCACTTT CASSLGPAGINSPLHF
TRBJ2-7 TRBD1 few TRBV6-1 TGTGCCAGCAGTGAACGTGGGACAGGGCTCTCCTACGAGCAGTACTTC CASSERGTGLSYEQYF
TRBJ1-4 TRBD1 few TRBV27 TGTGCCAGCAGTTTGTGGGGACAGGGGAATGAAAAACTGTTTTTT CASSLWGQGNEKLFF
TRBJ2-1 . . TRBV7-2 TGTGCCAGCAGCTCCAGTTGGAATCGCGATGAGCAGTTCTTC CASSSSWNRDEQFF
TRBJ2-7 . . TRBV6-6 TGTGCCAGCAGTTACTCCCACCGGGACACAATGCCCTACGAGCAGTACTTC CASSYSHRDTMPYEQYF
TRBJ2-3 . . TRBV5-3 TGTGCCAGCAGCTTGGCATCAAATGGGGATACGCAGTATTTT CASSLASNGDTQYF
TRBJ1-3 . . TRBV6-6 TGTGCCAGCAGTTTGGTACAGGTGCCAAACACCATATATTTT CASSLVQVPNTIYF
TRBJ1-3 . many TRBV7-6 TGTGCCAGCAGCTTAGACGCGGCTGGAAACACCATATATTTT CASSLDAAGNTIYF
TRBJ2-1 TRBD2 . TRBV5-1 TGCGCCAGCAGCCCGGGAGGGGTCTACAATGAGCAGTTCTTC CASSPGGVYNEQFF
TRBJ2-5 . few TRBV28 TGTGCCAGTCGGGGCCAGATCTCGTACCAAGAGACCCAGTACTTC CASRGQISYQETQYF
TRBJ2-7 . few TRBV19 TGTGCCAGTAGTTCGCAAGATCGGGACGAGCAGTACTTC CASSSQDRDEQYF
TRBJ2-3 . . TRBV7-2 TGTGCCAGCAGCTTAGTAGGTCCGGGGGTTAATATGGAAGATACGCAGTATTTT CASSLVGPGVNMEDTQYF
TRBJ1-5 . . TRBV20-1 TGCAGTGCTCATGTTAAGGGCAATCAGCCCCAGCATTTT CSAHVKGNQPQHF
TRBJ2-7 . many TRBV7-2 TGTGCCAGCAGCTTATTGGGACACTCTTACGAGCAGTACTTC CASSLLGHSYEQYF